This entry features one T cell receptor beta chain sequence. It lacks a known antigen. Qualities for individual bases were not recorded, and no much larger clone is one base off. This entry belongs to a study of shared clonotypes between healthy human individuals (dated by TCRdb to 2018 to 2020). With respect to the entire study: The cohort comprised two women and three men aged 18 to 49 years. For each donor, CD4 naive and CD4 memory were each run on three plates, CD8 naive on two plates, and CD8 memory on one plate. To estimate repertoire size and how much clonotype sharing occurs between individuals, the study deeply sequenced the blood TCR repertoires of about 5 healthy adults. To increase sequencing depth and limit assay-specific biases, different laboratories used diverse techniques to prepare libraries and sequence TCR repertoires. Per donor, leukapheresis produced somewhere between about 0.94 and 8.9 billion PBMCs. What the work shows at the level of the full study, not this receptor alone: Sampling was limited to blood, and TCR repertoires in tissue likely differ from TCR repertoires in blood. Estimated clonotype richness was generally larger for naive than for memory subsets. Clonotypes shared by all four sorted-subset donors showed higher generation probabilities than non-shared clonotypes. Pairwise subsampling indicated that sequencing depth was expected to affect the degree of clonotype sharing among donors. Around 5.4% of naive CD4, around 3.6% of naive CD8, roughly 2.4% of memory CD4, and less than 0.45% of memory CD8 clonotypes were shared across several donors. Rarefaction of sorted-subset datasets indicated incomplete sequencing despite the large sequencing depth. The small number of donors limited the genetic and exposure-history diversity represented.

CD8 naive samples consisted of CD45RO-negative cells that were positively selected for CCR7, yielding a CD45RA+CCR7+ population without TemRA cells. The donors were healthy, HIV-negative adults who had no recently reported acute infections or vaccinations. Every donor was a Caucasian adult living in Nashville, Tennessee, USA. Blood was obtained by leukapheresis, after which PBMCs were separated by Ficoll-Histopaque density gradient centrifugation and cryopreserved in liquid nitrogen vapor phase. Analytical flow cytometry was used to check the purity and quantity of each magnetically sorted T cell population. Each sorted fraction had its genomic DNA isolated and then quantified by UV absorbance on a Nanodrop 2000c. V is shortened by 4 bases, J by 5 bases, and the region joining them spans 15 bases. As encoded in the germline V gene, CDR1 is SGHDT while CDR2 is YYEEEE. Measured from the cysteine to the phenylalanine, the CDR3 is 14 residues long. Only CDR3 DNA remains: 42 bases, in frame from the first base.

TCR CDR3 regions were amplified from genomic DNA by multiplex PCR using the deep immunoSEQ assay. Extracted genomic DNA from each cell subset was spread evenly across all wells of several immunoSEQ 96-well plates, with each plate serving as a replicate. Each replicate PCR for sorted subsets received 200 ng genomic DNA, equal to 28,000 or so T cell genomes. Purified libraries were quantified with a Qubit 3.0 fluorometer, sized on a Bioanalyzer 2100, and re-quantified with the KAPA Library Quantification kit. A separate single-read 150-cycle Illumina NextSeq 550 flow cell was used to sequence each immunoSEQ 96-well plate. The authors' pipeline ran thus. Because the immunoSEQ output included only junctional sequences and no quality scores, the filtering could not be the same as the filtering used for full-length reads. To assign V/J genes and CDR3, sequences were annotated using PyIR, a Python wrapper for IgBLAST v1.9, with IMGT germline references. Reads were removed for weak V/J assignments (E-value above 1e-6), missing CDR3, stop codons, out-of-frame junctions, or ambiguous translated residues. V3J clonotypes were defined as sequences sharing an identical inferred V gene, J gene, and CDR3 amino acid sequence. The percentage overlap between two repertoires was calculated by dividing the number of shared unique clonotypes by the size of the smaller repertoire. Three approaches were used to assess repertoire richness: RTK rarefaction, the Chao1 estimator, and Recon v2.1 estimates of unobserved clonotypes. Generation probabilities for all TCRbeta clonotypes obtained by the gDNA method from a handful of donors were computed using OLGA. TCRdb mirrors the immuneACCESS table, restricted to in-frame sequences. Some clones are absent from its copies; in checked studies, under half trace to an unresolved V gene, and the reason for the others is unknown. V and J calls and clone size are copied from that table; D and trimming were computed from the DNA. This sample comprises about 2.2 million clones, 80% to 95% of them detected only once. The top ten constitute about 1.6% of the sample.

Rearrangement joined TRBV5-6 to TRBJ2-5, and perhaps TRBD2 as D gene, on 6 matching bases. This TCR came from a man younger than 35 in good health. Some clones in this sample may be carry-over from other donors' samples. Sequenced: naive CD8+ T cells from PBMCs. The sample's cell subset or site label is to be understood as: CD45RA+CCR7+. CDR3 sequence: CASSPPSGEETQYF. Read as DNA, the sequence is TGTGCCAGCAGCCCCCCGTCGGGAGAGGAGACCCAGTACTTC.